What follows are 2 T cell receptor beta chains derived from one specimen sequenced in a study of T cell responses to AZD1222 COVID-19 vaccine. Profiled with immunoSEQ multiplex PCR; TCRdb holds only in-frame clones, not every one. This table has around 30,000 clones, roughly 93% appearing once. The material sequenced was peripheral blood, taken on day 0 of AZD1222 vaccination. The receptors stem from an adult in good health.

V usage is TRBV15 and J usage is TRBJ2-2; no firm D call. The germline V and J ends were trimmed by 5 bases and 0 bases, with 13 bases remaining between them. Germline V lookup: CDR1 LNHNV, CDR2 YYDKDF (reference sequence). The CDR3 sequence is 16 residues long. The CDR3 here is CATSSRRSTNTGELFF. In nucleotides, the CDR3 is TGTGCCACCAGCTCCCGTCGTTCTACGAACACCGGGGAGCTGTTTTTT. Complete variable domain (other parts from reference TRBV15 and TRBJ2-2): DAMVIQNPRYQVTQFGKPVTLSCSQTLNHNVMYWYQQKSSQAPKLLFHYYDKDFNNEADTPDNFQSRRPNTSFCFLDIRSPGLGDTAMYLCATSSRRSTNTGELFFGEGSRLTVL.

CDR3: CSVDRDSTTYGYTF. In nucleotides, the CDR3 is TGCAGCGTGGACCGGGACAGCACTACCTATGGCTACACCTTC. The J gene is TRBJ1-2, the V gene TRBV29-1; 7 nucleotides match TRBD1. The CDR3 consists of 14 residues. Germline V gene data show CDR1 as SQVTM and CDR2 as ANQGSEA. J lost 4 bases, V lost 6 bases, and 11 bases had no gene match.